Below are 19 T cell receptor beta chains sequenced from a single sample in a study of blood T cell repertoires in COVID-19. Produced via immunoSEQ multiplex PCR; TCRdb's table is partial and in-frame only. The sample has about 69,000 clones; approximately 86% are singletons. Sequencing was done on a sample of peripheral blood. The receptors come from a man aged 35 to 55 with COVID-19, enrolled during active disease.

This sequence joins TRBV2 and TRBJ2-7, with 8 bases aligning to TRBD1. Germline trimming cut 6 bases from V and 0 bases from J; bases unmatched to any gene: 7. The CDR3 consists of 15 residues. Germline lookup yields CDR1 SNHLY and CDR2 FYNNEI. The CDR3 nucleotides read TGTGCCAGCAGGGGGGGACAGGAGCCCTCCTACGAGCAGTACTTC. Protein sequence: CASRGGQEPSYEQYF.

The rearrangement joins TRBV11-2 to TRBJ1-1, with D tentatively TRBD1 (5 bases). Germline loops: CDR1 SGHAT, CDR2 FQNNGV. The CDR3 is 14 amino acids. V gave up 3 bases and J gave up 0 bases, with 8 bases separating them. The CDR3 loop is CASSLGLLNTEAFF. The CDR3 DNA sequence: TGTGCCAGCAGCTTGGGACTCTTGAACACTGAAGCTTTCTTT.

The chain uses TRBV19 and TRBJ2-1; D is perhaps TRBD1 (5 bases). Germline V gene sequence: CDR1 LNHDA, CDR2 SQIVND (reference sequence). The CDR3 has 13 amino acids. The V end was cut by 5 bases, the J end by 6 bases, with 11 bases between. The CDR3 nucleotides are TGTGCCAGTAGTCGACTTCAGGGCAATGAGCAGTTCTTC. This sequence encodes CASSRLQGNEQFF.

The chain carries TRBV5-6 and TRBJ2-3, with 8 bases lining up with TRBD1. The germline CDR1 and CDR2 sequences are SGHDT and YYEEEE. There are 15 residues in the CDR3. Trimming took 4 bases from V and 2 from J; bases not matched to a gene: 6. Here the CDR3 reads CASSPGTGHTDTQYF. The CDR3 coding sequence is TGTGCCAGCAGCCCCGGGACAGGACACACAGATACGCAGTATTTT.

The V and J genes are TRBV12-3 or TRBV12-4 and TRBJ2-5; maybe TRBD2 (5 bases). The CDR3 covers 12 residues. V was clipped by 6 bases and J by 3 bases, with 8 bases between them. The DNA for the CDR3 is TGTGCCAGCAGACGGACTGAAGAGACCCAGTACTTC. This codes for CASRRTEETQYF.

Only a few counts were recorded for this clone. V gene TRBV19 combines with J gene TRBJ1-6; D not certain. There are 16 residues in the CDR3. Germline V gene lookup returns CDR1 LNHDA and CDR2 SQIVND (reference sequence). Trimming stripped 3 bases from V and 4 bases from J, with 13 bases between. The CDR3 is CASSMASSGYNSPLHF. CDR3 sequence (DNA): TGTGCCAGTAGTATGGCCAGCTCGGGATATAATTCACCCCTCCACTTT.

In its sample, this clone was seen a few times. The chain couples TRBV19 to TRBJ2-7, with TRBD1 as a possible D gene (5 bases). Germline CDR1 LNHDA, CDR2 SQIVND (reference sequence). The CDR3 is made up of 13 amino acids. Trimming left V 3 bases short and J 7 bases short, with 13 bases between. CDR3 nucleotide sequence: TGTGCCAGTAGTATTGATAGGGGTTCGGAGCAGTACTTC. Protein product: CASSIDRGSEQYF.

The J gene is TRBJ1-2, the V gene TRBV6-2 or TRBV6-3, with 10 positions matching TRBD1. Germline CDR1 reads MNHEY; CDR2 reads SVGEGT. Trimming cost V 6 bases and J 8 bases; bases outside gene matches: 6. This CDR3 contains 13 residues. DNA of the CDR3: TGTGCCAGCAGCCTGGGACAGGGGAACGGCTACACCTTC. This codes for CASSLGQGNGYTF.

The chain employs TRBV18 and TRBJ2-3; 7 nucleotides align to TRBD1. CDR3 length: 16 residues. The germline CDR1 and CDR2 sequences are KGHSH and LQKENI. The J segment lost 0 bases and the V segment lost 6 bases, leaving 9 bases of the junction unmatched. The CDR3 sequence is CASSPSTGISTDTQYF. Written as DNA, the CDR3 is TGTGCCAGCTCGCCATCGACAGGGATAAGCACAGATACGCAGTATTTT.

The V call is TRBV5-4, the J call TRBJ2-4; TRBD1 might be the D (6 bases). Per the germline V gene, CDR1 is SGHNT and CDR2 is YYREEE (reference sequence). Trimming took off 4 bases at V and 0 bases at J, with 17 bases between the two ends. This CDR3 comprises 17 residues. CDR3 coding DNA: TGTGCCAGCAGCCTGGGACCAGGGGATCGAGCCAAAAACATTCAGTACTTC. Protein sequence: CASSLGPGDRAKNIQYF.

This clone was detected only once. The rearrangement uses TRBV6-4 and TRBJ2-1; D possibly corresponds to TRBD1 (5 bases). V lost 6 bases, J lost 6 bases, and 12 bases lay in between. The CDR3 is 13 amino acids. Germline values: CDR1 MRHNA, CDR2 SNTAGT. The CDR3 DNA is TGTGCCAGCAGCCGACAGCGATTCAATGAGCAGTTCTTC. It codes for CASSRQRFNEQFF.

The V gene is TRBV27, the J gene TRBJ1-2, with 9 bases identical to TRBD1. The CDR3 spans 13 residues. With 3 bases clipped from V and 8 bases from J, the junction kept 4 bases outside the gene matches. The V gene's germline CDR1 is MNHEY and CDR2 SMNVEV (reference sequence). The CDR3 DNA reads TGTGCCAGCAGTTTCACAGGGGGCCAAGGCTACACCTTC. Residues: CASSFTGGQGYTF.

V usage is TRBV6-5 and J usage is TRBJ1-6, with 7 bases that match TRBD1. This CDR3 is 13 amino acids long. V was clipped by 6 bases and J by 10 bases; unmatched bases: 6. CDR1 is MNHEY and CDR2 is SVGAGI in the germline V gene. The CDR3 DNA is TGTGCCAGCAGCCAGGGGGTAGCATCACCCCTCCACTTT. It is translated as CASSQGVASPLHF.

The CDR3, as DNA: TGTGCCAGCAGCTTCCGACAGGGAGCCCTTAGCACAGATACGCAGTATTTT. The encoded protein is CASSFRQGALSTDTQYF. This chain links TRBV11-2 with TRBJ2-3; 7 bases are a match to TRBD1. Unmatched junction bases numbered 9, after V lost 3 bases and J lost 0 bases. CDR3 length: 17 residues. Germline CDR1 SGHAT, CDR2 FQNNGV.

The rearrangement joins TRBV6-5 to TRBJ1-2; D gene unclear. The CDR3 runs 13 residues. Germline V lookup: CDR1 MNHEY, CDR2 SVGAGI. The ends were cut back, 6 bases at V and 6 bases at J, with 14 bases in the middle. The CDR3 reads CASRHPTHDGYTF. CDR3 DNA: TGTGCCAGCAGGCACCCGACACACGATGGCTACACCTTC.

This clone was observed once. This chain connects TRBV5-1 to TRBJ2-1; the D gene is possibly TRBD1 (5 bases). V lost 5 bases and J lost 2, with 11 bases in between. In germline, CDR1 is SGHRS, CDR2 YFSETQ. The CDR3 has 14 residues. The DNA of the CDR3 is TGCGCCAGCAGTTTGTGGGGCCCCTACAATGAGCAGTTCTTC. Translated: CASSLWGPYNEQFF.

The chain has TRBV9 and TRBJ1-2, with D perhaps TRBD1 (5 bases). CDR3 length equals 17 residues. Germline V gene data show CDR1 as SGDLS and CDR2 as YYNGEE. V was cut by 4 bases and J by 4 bases, with 23 bases left in between. The CDR3 reads CASSLNSRDSKPYGYTF. DNA for the CDR3: TGTGCCAGCAGCCTGAACAGCCGGGACTCAAAGCCCTATGGCTACACCTTC.

The chain is built from TRBV5-4 and TRBJ2-5, with 8 nucleotides matching TRBD2. The CDR3 loop spans 15 amino acids. V shed 4 bases, J shed 5 bases, and the junction held 10 bases outside the gene matches. CDR1 and CDR2 (germline): SGHNT, YYREEE (reference sequence). The DNA for the CDR3 is TGTGCCAGCAGCCCCGGCGCGGGGGGACGGGAGACCCAGTACTTC. Protein product: CASSPGAGGRETQYF.

V and J are TRBV29-1 and TRBJ2-5, with 12 positions matching TRBD1. CDR1 and CDR2 from the germline V gene are SQVTM and ANQGSEA. The CDR3 extends over 14 amino acids. Trimming cost V 3 bases and J 5 bases; bases outside gene matches: 4. The CDR3 DNA reads as TGCAGCGTTGAGGGGACAGGGGGCCGGGAGACCCAGTACTTC. Its protein is CSVEGTGGRETQYF.